Described below is a single T cell receptor (beta chain) sequence and its context. The sample belongs to a study of blood T cell repertoires in COVID-19. Study-level background: Whether acute or convalescent, the COVID-19 samples came from the United States, Italy and Spain.

With V trimmed by 0 bases and J by 9 bases, 8 bases remained unmatched. The CDR3 contains 16 residues. The germline gives CDR1 LGHNA, CDR2 YSLEER. Authors' processing steps: The authors estimated nucleated cell counts from reference gene primer amplification. Some clones are missing from TCRdb's copy, which holds only in-frame ones; the method was immunoSEQ multiplex PCR. D and trimming come from the DNA, and the V and J calls and clone size come from that table. The data contain about 160,000 clones, 79% of them seen just once; the ten biggest clones take up 8.1%. The Seattle patients joined while their infection was active and were tracked longitudinally afterward.

This receptor was taken from a woman aged 60 to 75 with COVID-19, enrolled during active disease. This chain uses TRBV4-3 with TRBJ2-3, with 11 bases fitting TRBD2. The material sequenced was peripheral blood. DNA of the CDR3: TGCGCCAGCAGCCAAGATCTGCTAGCGGGGGGTTCGACGCAGTATTTT. This codes for CASSQDLLAGGSTQYF.